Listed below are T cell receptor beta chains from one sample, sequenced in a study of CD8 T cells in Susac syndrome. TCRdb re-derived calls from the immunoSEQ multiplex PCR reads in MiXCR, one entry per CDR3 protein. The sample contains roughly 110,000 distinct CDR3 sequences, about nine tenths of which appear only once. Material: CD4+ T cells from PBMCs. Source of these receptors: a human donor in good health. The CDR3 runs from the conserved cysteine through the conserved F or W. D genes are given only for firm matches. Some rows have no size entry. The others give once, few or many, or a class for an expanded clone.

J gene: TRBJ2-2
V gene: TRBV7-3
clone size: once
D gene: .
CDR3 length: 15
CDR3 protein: CASSLSRGNTGELFF
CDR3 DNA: TGTGCCAGCAGCTTGTCCAGGGGGAACACCGGGGAGCTGTTTTTT

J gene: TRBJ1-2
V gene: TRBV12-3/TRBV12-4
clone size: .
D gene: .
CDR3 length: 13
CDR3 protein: CASSLYRGYGYTF
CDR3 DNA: TGTGCCAGCAGTTTATATCGAGGCTATGGCTACACCTTC

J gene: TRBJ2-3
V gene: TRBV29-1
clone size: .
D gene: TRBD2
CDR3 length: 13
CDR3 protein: CSASGGATDTQYF
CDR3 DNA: TGCAGCGCCAGCGGGGGGGCCACAGATACGCAGTATTTT

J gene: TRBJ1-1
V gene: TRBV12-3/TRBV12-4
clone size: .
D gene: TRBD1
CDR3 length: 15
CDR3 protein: CASRRAGTANTEAFF
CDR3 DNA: TGTGCCAGCAGAAGAGCCGGGACAGCGAACACTGAAGCTTTCTTT

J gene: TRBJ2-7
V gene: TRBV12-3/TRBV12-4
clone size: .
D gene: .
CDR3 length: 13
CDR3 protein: CASSPVRANEQYF
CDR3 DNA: TGTGCCAGCTCCCCGGTCAGGGCCAACGAGCAGTACTTC

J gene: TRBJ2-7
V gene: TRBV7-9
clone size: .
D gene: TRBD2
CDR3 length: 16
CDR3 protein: CASSGEAGAPANEQYF
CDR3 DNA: TGTGCCAGCAGCGGCGAAGCGGGGGCCCCGGCCAACGAGCAGTACTTC

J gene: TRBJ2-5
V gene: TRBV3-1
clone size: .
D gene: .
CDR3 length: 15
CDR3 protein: CASEESGSLQETQYF
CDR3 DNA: TGTGCCAGCGAAGAAAGCGGATCCCTCCAAGAGACCCAGTACTTC

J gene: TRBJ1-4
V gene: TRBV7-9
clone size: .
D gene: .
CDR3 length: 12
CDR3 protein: CASSPRREKLFF
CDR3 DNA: TGTGCCAGCAGCCCCCGACGGGAAAAACTGTTTTTT

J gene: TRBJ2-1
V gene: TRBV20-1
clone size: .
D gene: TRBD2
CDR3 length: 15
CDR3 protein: CSAPPGTSVLDEQFF
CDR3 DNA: TGCAGTGCCCCACCCGGGACTAGCGTGTTGGATGAGCAGTTCTTC

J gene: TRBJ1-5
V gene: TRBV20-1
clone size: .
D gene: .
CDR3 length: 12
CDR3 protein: CSAIEGNQPQHF
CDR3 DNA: TGCAGTGCTATTGAGGGCAATCAGCCCCAGCATTTT

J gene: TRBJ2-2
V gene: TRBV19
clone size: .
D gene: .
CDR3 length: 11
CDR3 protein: CASSSAGELFF
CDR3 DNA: TGTGCCAGTTCTTCGGCCGGGGAGCTGTTTTTT

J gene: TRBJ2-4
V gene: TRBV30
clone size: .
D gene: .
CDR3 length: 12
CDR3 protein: CAWSVNKNIQYF
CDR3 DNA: TGTGCCTGGAGTGTAAACAAAAACATTCAGTACTTC

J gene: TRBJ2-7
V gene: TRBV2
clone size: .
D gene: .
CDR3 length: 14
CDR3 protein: CASSSDSTRYEQYF
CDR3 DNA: TGTGCCAGCAGTTCCGACTCCACCCGCTACGAGCAGTACTTC

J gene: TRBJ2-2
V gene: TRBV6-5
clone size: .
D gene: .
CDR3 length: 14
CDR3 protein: CASSLVRWTGELFF
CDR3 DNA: TGTGCCAGCAGTTTAGTGAGGTGGACCGGGGAGCTGTTTTTT

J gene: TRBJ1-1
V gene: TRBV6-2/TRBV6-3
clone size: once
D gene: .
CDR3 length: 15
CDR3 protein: CASSRARGIITEAFF
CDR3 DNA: TGTGCCAGCAGCCGAGCAAGGGGCATTATAACTGAAGCTTTCTTT

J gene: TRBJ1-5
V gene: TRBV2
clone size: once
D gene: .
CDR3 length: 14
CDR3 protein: CASSDRGVGQPQHF
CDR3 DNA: TGTGCCAGCAGTGATCGAGGGGTCGGTCAGCCCCAGCATTTT

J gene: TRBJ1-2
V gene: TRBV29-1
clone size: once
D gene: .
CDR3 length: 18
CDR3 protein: CSVFVGDGQSEGSYGYTF
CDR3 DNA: TGCAGCGTGTTCGTGGGTGACGGACAGTCTGAAGGAAGCTATGGCTACACCTTC

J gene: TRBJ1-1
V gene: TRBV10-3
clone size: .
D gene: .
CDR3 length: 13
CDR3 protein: CAIRSTGSTEAFF
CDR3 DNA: TGTGCCATCAGAAGTACAGGGAGCACTGAAGCTTTCTTT

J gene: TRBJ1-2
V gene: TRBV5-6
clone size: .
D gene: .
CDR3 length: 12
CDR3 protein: CASSLLGDGYTF
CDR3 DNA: TGTGCCAGCAGCTTGTTAGGGGATGGCTACACCTTC

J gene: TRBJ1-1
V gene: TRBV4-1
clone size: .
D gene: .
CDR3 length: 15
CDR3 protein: CASSPAVAVGTEAFF
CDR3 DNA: TGCGCCAGCAGCCCAGCCGTCGCGGTTGGGACTGAAGCTTTCTTT

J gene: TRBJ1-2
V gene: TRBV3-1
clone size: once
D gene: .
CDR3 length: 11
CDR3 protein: CASSHLYGYTF
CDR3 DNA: TGTGCCAGCAGCCACCTGTATGGCTACACCTTC

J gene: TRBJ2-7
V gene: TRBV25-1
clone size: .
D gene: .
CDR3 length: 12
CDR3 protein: CASSGVLYEQYF
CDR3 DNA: TGTGCCAGCAGTGGAGTCCTCTACGAGCAGTACTTC

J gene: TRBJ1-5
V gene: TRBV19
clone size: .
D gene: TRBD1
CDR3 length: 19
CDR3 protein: CASSGGGQGRVRSNQPQHF
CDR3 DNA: TGTGCCAGTAGTGGCGGCGGACAGGGGAGGGTGAGGAGCAATCAGCCCCAGCATTTT

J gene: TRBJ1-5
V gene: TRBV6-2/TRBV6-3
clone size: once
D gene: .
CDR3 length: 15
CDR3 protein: CASSRASNGNQPQHF
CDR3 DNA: TGTGCCAGCAGCCGAGCATCCAACGGCAATCAGCCCCAGCATTTT

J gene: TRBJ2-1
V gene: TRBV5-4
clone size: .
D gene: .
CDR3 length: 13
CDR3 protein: CASSSSTDNEQFF
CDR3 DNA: TGTGCCAGCAGCTCCTCGACAGACAATGAGCAGTTCTTC

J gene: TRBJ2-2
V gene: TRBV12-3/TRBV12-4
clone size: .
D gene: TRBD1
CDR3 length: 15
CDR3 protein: CASRRTGVNTGELFF
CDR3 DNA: TGTGCCAGCAGAAGGACAGGGGTGAACACCGGGGAGCTGTTTTTT

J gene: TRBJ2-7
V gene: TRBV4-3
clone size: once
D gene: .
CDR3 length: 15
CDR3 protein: CASSQDNSGYYEQYF
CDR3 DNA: TGCGCCAGCAGCCAAGATAATTCCGGCTACTACGAGCAGTACTTC

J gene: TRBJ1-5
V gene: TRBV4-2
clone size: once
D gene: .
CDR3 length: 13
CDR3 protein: CASSQEANQPQHF
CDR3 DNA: TGTGCCAGCAGCCAAGAGGCCAATCAGCCCCAGCATTTT

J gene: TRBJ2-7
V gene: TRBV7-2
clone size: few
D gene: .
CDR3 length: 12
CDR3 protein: CASSLVADEQYF
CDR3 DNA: TGTGCCAGCAGCTTAGTAGCGGACGAGCAGTACTTC

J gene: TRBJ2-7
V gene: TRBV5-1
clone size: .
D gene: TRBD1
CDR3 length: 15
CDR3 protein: CASSLASGGSDEQYF
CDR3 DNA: TGCGCCAGCAGCTTGGCATCAGGGGGCTCCGACGAGCAGTACTTC

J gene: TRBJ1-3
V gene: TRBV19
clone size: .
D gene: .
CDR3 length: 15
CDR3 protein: CASSIRGPAGNTIYF
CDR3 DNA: TGTGCCAGTAGTATACGGGGCCCCGCCGGAAACACCATATATTTT

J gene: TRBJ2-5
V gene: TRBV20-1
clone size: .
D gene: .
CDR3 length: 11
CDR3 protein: CSARTRKTQYF
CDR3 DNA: TGCAGTGCTAGGACTAGGAAGACCCAGTACTTC

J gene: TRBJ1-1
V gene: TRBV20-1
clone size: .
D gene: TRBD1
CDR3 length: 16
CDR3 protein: CSARDPNRDRGTEAFF
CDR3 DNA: TGCAGTGCTAGAGATCCAAACAGGGACAGGGGAACTGAAGCTTTCTTT

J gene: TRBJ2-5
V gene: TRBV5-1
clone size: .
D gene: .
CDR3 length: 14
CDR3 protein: CASSFERDPGTQYF
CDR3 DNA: TGCGCCAGCAGCTTCGAACGGGATCCAGGGACCCAGTACTTC

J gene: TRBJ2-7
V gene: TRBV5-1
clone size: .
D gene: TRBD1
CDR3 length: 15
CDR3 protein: CASSLETGGSYEQYF
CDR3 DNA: TGCGCCAGCAGCTTGGAGACAGGGGGGTCCTACGAGCAGTACTTC

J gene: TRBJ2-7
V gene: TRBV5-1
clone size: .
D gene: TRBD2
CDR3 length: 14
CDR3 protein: CASSYGLAAWEQYF
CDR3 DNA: TGCGCCAGCAGCTACGGACTAGCGGCTTGGGAGCAGTACTTC

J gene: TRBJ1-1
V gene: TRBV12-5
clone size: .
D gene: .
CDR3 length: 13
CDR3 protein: CASGTGLSPEAFF
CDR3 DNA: TGTGCTAGTGGAACCGGACTGTCTCCTGAAGCTTTCTTT

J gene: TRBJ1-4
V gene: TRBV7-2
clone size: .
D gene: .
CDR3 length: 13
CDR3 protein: CASSATGIGKLFF
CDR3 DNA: TGTGCCAGCAGCGCAACAGGGATCGGAAAACTGTTTTTT

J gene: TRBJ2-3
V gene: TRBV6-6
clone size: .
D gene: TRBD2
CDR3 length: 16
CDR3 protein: CASSFQRGGLADTQYF
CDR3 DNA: TGTGCCAGCAGCTTCCAACGGGGGGGCCTAGCAGATACGCAGTATTTT

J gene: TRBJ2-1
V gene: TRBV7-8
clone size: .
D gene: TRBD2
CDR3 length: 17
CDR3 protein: CASSWPDAGGAYNEQFF
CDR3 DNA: TGTGCCAGCAGCTGGCCGGATGCGGGGGGTGCCTACAATGAGCAGTTCTTC

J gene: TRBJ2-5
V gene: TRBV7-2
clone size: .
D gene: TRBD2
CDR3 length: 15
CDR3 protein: CASSSLGSSGEGQYF
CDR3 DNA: TGTGCCAGCAGCTCCCTGGGATCCAGCGGGGAGGGCCAGTACTTC

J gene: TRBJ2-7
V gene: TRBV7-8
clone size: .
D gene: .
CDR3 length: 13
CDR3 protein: CASRPSGGYEQYF
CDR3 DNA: TGTGCCAGCCGACCCTCTGGGGGCTACGAGCAGTACTTC

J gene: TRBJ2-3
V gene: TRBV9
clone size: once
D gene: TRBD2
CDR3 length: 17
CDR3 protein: CASSVLAGAVSTDTQYF
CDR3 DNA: TGTGCCAGCAGCGTCCTAGCGGGAGCCGTTAGCACAGATACGCAGTATTTT

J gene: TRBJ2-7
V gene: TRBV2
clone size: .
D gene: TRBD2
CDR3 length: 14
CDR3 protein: CASNIAGGIYEQYF
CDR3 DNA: TGTGCCAGCAATATAGCGGGAGGGATCTACGAGCAGTACTTC

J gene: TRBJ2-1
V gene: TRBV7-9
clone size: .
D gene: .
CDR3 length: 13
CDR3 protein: CASSLTDLGEQFF
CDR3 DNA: TGTGCCAGCAGCTTAACCGACTTGGGTGAGCAGTTCTTC

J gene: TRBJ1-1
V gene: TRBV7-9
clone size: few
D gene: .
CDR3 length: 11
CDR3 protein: CASQLNTEAFF
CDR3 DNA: TGTGCCAGTCAGCTGAACACTGAAGCTTTCTTT

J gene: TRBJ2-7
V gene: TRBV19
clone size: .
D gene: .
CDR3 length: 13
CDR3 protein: CASSFAEAYEQYF
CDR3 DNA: TGTGCCAGTAGTTTCGCAGAAGCCTACGAGCAGTACTTC

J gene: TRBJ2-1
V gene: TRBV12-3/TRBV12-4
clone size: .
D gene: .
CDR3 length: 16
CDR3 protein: CASSLGVLSSYNEQFF
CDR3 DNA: TGTGCCAGCAGTCTAGGGGTTCTGAGCTCCTACAATGAGCAGTTCTTC

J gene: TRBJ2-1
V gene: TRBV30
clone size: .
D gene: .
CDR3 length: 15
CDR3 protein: CAWSQRSGPYTEQFF
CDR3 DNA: TGTGCCTGGAGTCAACGAAGCGGGCCCTACACTGAGCAGTTCTTC